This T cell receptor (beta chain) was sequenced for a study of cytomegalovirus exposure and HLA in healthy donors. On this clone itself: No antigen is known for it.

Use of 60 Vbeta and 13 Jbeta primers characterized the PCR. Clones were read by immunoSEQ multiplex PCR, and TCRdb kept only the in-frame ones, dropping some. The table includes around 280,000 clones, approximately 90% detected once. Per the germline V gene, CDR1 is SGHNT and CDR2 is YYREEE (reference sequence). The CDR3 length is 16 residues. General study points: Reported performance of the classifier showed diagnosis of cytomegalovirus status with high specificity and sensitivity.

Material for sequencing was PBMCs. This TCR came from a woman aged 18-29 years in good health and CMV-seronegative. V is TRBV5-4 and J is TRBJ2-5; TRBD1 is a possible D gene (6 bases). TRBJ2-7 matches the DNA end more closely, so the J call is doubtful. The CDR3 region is CASSPTPTGSSYEQYF. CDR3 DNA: TGTGCCAGCAGCCCGACCCCTACAGGGAGCTCCTACGAGCAGTACTTC.